What follows are 27 T cell receptor beta chains derived from one specimen sequenced in a study of shared clonotypes between healthy human individuals. Assay used: immunoSEQ multiplex PCR; TCRdb lists only in-frame clones, some missing. The data hold about half a million clones, with 79% observed a single time. The sequenced sample was PBMCs. Every receptor here comes from a middle-aged woman in good health. Some clones in this sample may be carry-over from other donors' samples.

This sequence joins TRBV2 and TRBJ2-7, with D unresolved. V was trimmed by 5 bases and J by 4 bases, leaving 6 bases between them. This CDR3 is built from 11 residues. The germline gives CDR1 SNHLY, CDR2 FYNNEI. CDR3: CASSIGYEQYF. CDR3 nucleotides: TGTGCCAGCAGTATTGGTTACGAGCAGTACTTC.

This chain uses TRBV9 with TRBJ1-1; no reliable D call. V gave up 0 bases and J gave up 4 bases, with 13 bases separating them. The CDR3 is 15 residues long. The germline V gene encodes CDR1 SGDLS and CDR2 YYNGEE. The chain's CDR3 is CASSVEAQVGTEAFF. Written as DNA, the CDR3 is TGTGCCAGCAGCGTAGAGGCCCAAGTGGGCACTGAAGCTTTCTTT.

CDR3 in DNA: TGCAGCGACCGGGACACCGCAATCCAAGAGACCCAGTACTTC. Its translation: CSDRDTAIQETQYF. The rearrangement uses TRBV29-1 and TRBJ2-5; D possibly corresponds to TRBD1 (6 bases). V dropped 7 bases and J dropped 1 base, with 16 bases sitting between them. This CDR3 is built from 14 residues. Germline loops: CDR1 SQVTM, CDR2 ANQGSEA.

This chain links TRBV21-1 with TRBJ2-7; the D call of TRBD1 is as the table states it, not checked on the DNA. TRBV21-1 is described as a pseudogene. This CDR3 spans 16 amino acids. The CDR3 DNA is TGTGCCAGCAGCATCCATCCGGGACAGGGGCAATACGAGCAGTACTTC. Its translation: CASSIHPGQGQYEQYF.

The chain joins TRBV11-2 to TRBJ2-3; TRBD2 matches 13 bases. The germline gives CDR1 SGHAT, CDR2 FQNNGV. This CDR3 region has 14 residues. The junction had 4 bases not matched to a gene; V was cut back by 5 bases and J by 8 bases. The CDR3 coding sequence is TGTGCCAGCAGCCCACTAGCGGGAGGGGGTACGCAGTATTTT. The encoded protein is CASSPLAGGGTQYF.

V usage is TRBV14 and J usage is TRBJ2-2; D unresolved. Germline CDR1 is SGHDN and CDR2 is FVKESK. V gave up 8 bases and J gave up 1 base, with 8 bases separating them. This CDR3 spans 13 amino acids. The CDR3: CASAARNTGELFF. The CDR3 nucleotides are TGTGCCAGCGCGGCCAGGAACACCGGGGAGCTGTTTTTT.

The chain joins TRBV30 to TRBJ2-7; no reliable D call. This CDR3 has 14 amino acids. Trimming took 0 bases from V and 6 from J, leaving 15 bases between them. CDR1 and CDR2 from the germline V gene are GTSNPN and SVGIG (reference sequence). CDR3 region: CAWSVTPLSSEQYF. The CDR3 DNA reads TGTGCCTGGAGTGTTACCCCTCTCTCGAGCGAGCAGTACTTC.

The chain carries TRBV28 and TRBJ2-3; 7 nucleotides agree with TRBD2. CDR1 and CDR2 from the germline V gene are MDHEN and SYDVKM. J was trimmed by 1 base and V by 2 bases; bases with no gene match: 6. CDR3 length: 16 amino acids. CDR3 sequence reads: CASSLAGAAGTDTQYF. CDR3 sequence (DNA): TGTGCCAGCAGTTTAGCGGGAGCTGCCGGCACAGATACGCAGTATTTT.

A few counts support this clone. Here the CDR3 reads CAWIRRGGTEAFF. The DNA for the CDR3 is TGTGCCTGGATCAGGCGGGGGGGCACTGAAGCTTTCTTT. The rearrangement joins TRBV30 to TRBJ1-1; a possible D gene is TRBD1 (5 bases). This CDR3 region has 13 residues. Between the trimmed V and J ends, which lost 4 bases and 4 bases, there was a span of 13 bases. Per germline, CDR1 GTSNPN and CDR2 SVGIG (reference sequence).

This chain uses TRBV19 with TRBJ1-1; D is undetermined. Trimming took off 4 bases at V and 0 bases at J, with 15 bases between the two ends. Germline CDR1 is LNHDA and CDR2 is SQIVND (reference sequence). This CDR3 region has 16 residues. The CDR3 nucleotides read TGTGCCAGTAGTAGTGCCCCCCGGGCGATGAACACTGAAGCTTTCTTT. Its protein product is CASSSAPRAMNTEAFF.

This clone appeared a few times. The DNA of the CDR3 is TGTGCCAGCAGCGCAAGCACAGATACGCAGTATTTT. Residues: CASSASTDTQYF. The chain links TRBV7-2 to TRBJ2-3; no clear D gene. V was clipped by 5 bases and J by 0 bases, with 3 bases between them. CDR3 length equals 12 residues. Germline lookup yields CDR1 SGHTA and CDR2 FQGNSA.

The count of this clone is one. Other DNA sequences of this sample code for an identical CDR3. The chain links TRBV6-1 to TRBJ2-5; a weak D match, TRBD2 (5 bases). The CDR3 has 12 amino acids. Trimming removed 6 bases from V and 5 bases from J, with 10 bases in between. Germline V gene lookup returns CDR1 MNHNS and CDR2 SASEGT. This CDR3 reads CASRASGETQYF. CDR3 nucleotide sequence: TGTGCCAGCAGGGCCTCGGGGGAGACCCAGTACTTC.

Ten or more counts support this clone. The chain joins TRBV7-9 to TRBJ1-3; D unresolved. Trimming pared 0 bases from V and 2 bases from J, leaving 5 bases between. CDR1 is SEHNR and CDR2 is FQNEAQ in the germline V gene (reference sequence). CDR3 length equals 14 residues. The CDR3 coding sequence is TGTGCCAGCAGCTTAGCAGGAGCTGGAAACACCATATATTTT. This sequence encodes CASSLAGAGNTIYF.

CDR3: CASSRQGLTDTQYF. The CDR3 DNA reads TGTGCCAGCTCCCGACAGGGCCTAACAGATACGCAGTATTTT. This chain connects TRBV18 to TRBJ2-3; 7 nucleotides align to TRBD1. V lost 6 bases to trimming and J lost 3 bases; unmatched junction nucleotides: 6. The CDR3 totals 14 residues. In germline, CDR1 is KGHSH, CDR2 LQKENI.

The chain is built from TRBV10-3 and TRBJ2-7; D uncertain. The V end was cut by 0 bases, the J end by 7 bases, with 4 bases between. The CDR3 sequence is 11 residues long. Germline CDR1 is ENHRY and CDR2 is SYGVKD. The CDR3 region has the DNA TGTGCCATCAGTGAGTCCGAGGAGCAGTACTTC. Protein: CAISESEEQYF.

The V and J genes are TRBV2 and TRBJ2-1, with 8 nucleotides matching TRBD2. CDR1 and CDR2 (germline): SNHLY, FYNNEI. After removal of 4 bases from V and 8 bases from J, the junction contained 7 bases not matched to a gene. The CDR3 length is 14 residues. As DNA, the CDR3 is TGTGCCAGCAGTGTGAGCGGGAGAAGCGATGAGCAGTTCTTC. Its translation: CASSVSGRSDEQFF.

The V call is TRBV9, the J call TRBJ2-1; D not resolved. V was cut by 0 bases and J by 4 bases, with 8 bases left in between. Germline values: CDR1 SGDLS, CDR2 YYNGEE. The CDR3 consists of 14 residues. The CDR3 region has the DNA TGTGCCAGCAGCGTAGAAACCCAATACAATGAGCAGTTCTTC. Residues: CASSVETQYNEQFF.

This CDR3 reads CASILQDSSYEQYF. CDR3 sequence (DNA): TGTGCCAGCATTCTTCAGGACAGTTCCTACGAGCAGTACTTC. This chain connects TRBV28 to TRBJ2-7; D is possibly TRBD1 (6 bases). Looked up from germline, CDR1 is MDHEN and CDR2 is SYDVKM. Deletions cut 7 bases from V and 1 base from J, with 14 bases between. This CDR3 spans 14 amino acids.

Concerning this clone itself: Other DNA sequences within the sample encode an identical CDR3. V gene TRBV19 combines with J gene TRBJ2-1, with D maybe TRBD2 (6 bases). Germline lookup yields CDR1 LNHDA and CDR2 SQIVND (reference sequence). V lost 6 bases to trimming and J lost 0 bases, with 6 bases between them. This CDR3 is 13 amino acids long. The CDR3 reads CASSGSSYNEQFF. CDR3 nucleotides: TGTGCCAGTAGCGGGAGCTCCTACAATGAGCAGTTCTTC.

The chain combines TRBV11-3 with TRBJ1-1; D is perhaps TRBD1 (5 bases). Deletions cut 6 bases from V and 1 base from J, with 12 bases between. Germline CDR1 and CDR2: SGHNT and YENEEA. The length of the CDR3 is 14 residues. The chain's CDR3 is CASRYIGGNTEAFF. The CDR3 DNA sequence: TGTGCCAGCAGATACATCGGGGGGAACACTGAAGCTTTCTTT.

This clone was detected many times. Other DNA sequences of this sample code for an identical CDR3. This chain joins TRBV27 and TRBJ2-7; no reliable D call. CDR3 length: 14 amino acids. Trimming took off 2 bases at V and 3 bases at J, with 11 bases between the two ends. The germline V gene encodes CDR1 MNHEY and CDR2 SMNVEV (reference sequence). The CDR3 here is CASSLAGPNYEQYF. The CDR3, as DNA: TGTGCCAGCAGTTTAGCCGGTCCTAACTACGAGCAGTACTTC.

The chain carries TRBV5-1 and TRBJ1-5; a weak D match, TRBD1 (6 bases). Trimming stripped 5 bases from V and 5 bases from J, with 11 bases between. CDR3 size: 13 residues. The germline CDR1 and CDR2 sequences are SGHRS and YFSETQ. CDR3 residues: CASRAGEHQPQHF. As DNA, the CDR3 is TGCGCCAGCAGGGCAGGGGAACATCAGCCCCAGCATTTT.

V is TRBV5-1 and J is TRBJ2-5, with 8 bases fitting TRBD2. J lost 7 bases, V lost 0 bases, and 8 bases had no gene match. The CDR3 is made up of 15 amino acids. Germline V gives CDR1 SGHRS, CDR2 YFSETQ. CDR3 sequence: CASSLVGTSRATQYF. As DNA, the CDR3 is TGCGCCAGCAGCTTGGTCGGGACTAGTAGGGCGACCCAGTACTTC.

The V gene is TRBV28, the J gene TRBJ2-5; D gene ambiguous. The V gene's germline CDR1 is MDHEN and CDR2 SYDVKM. CDR3 length equals 16 residues. The ends were cut back, 4 bases at V and 1 base at J, with 16 bases in the middle. CDR3 protein: CASSYRGWGIQETQYF. CDR3 bases: TGTGCCAGCAGTTACCGTGGTTGGGGTATCCAAGAGACCCAGTACTTC.

The J gene is TRBJ1-4, the V gene TRBV9; no clear D gene. The germline V gene has CDR1 SGDLS and CDR2 YYNGEE. This CDR3 is built from 16 residues. The ends were cut back, 0 bases at V and 3 bases at J, with 12 bases in the middle. The DNA of the CDR3 is TGTGCCAGCAGCGTAGGAGGTCGCGGCCCTAATGAAAAACTGTTTTTT. The encoded protein is CASSVGGRGPNEKLFF. Together with reference TRBV9 and TRBJ1-4, the CDR3 gives the full variable domain: DSGVTQTPKHLITATGQRVTLRCSPRSGDLSVYWYQQSLDQGLQFLIQYYNGEERAKGNILERFSAQQFPDLHSELNLSSLELGDSALYFCASSVGGRGPNEKLFFGSGTQLSVL.

The chain couples TRBV9 to TRBJ2-6; 7 bases are a match to TRBD2. Per germline, CDR1 SGDLS and CDR2 YYNGEE. With 0 bases clipped from V and 0 bases from J, the junction kept 0 bases outside the gene matches. The CDR3 loop spans 16 amino acids. Here the CDR3 DNA reads TGTGCCAGCAGCGTAGAGCGGGGCTCTGGGGCCAACGTCCTGACTTTC. It encodes CASSVERGSGANVLTF.

The CDR3 region is CASRYSRDPYNDHNSPLHF. The CDR3 DNA sequence: TGTGCCAGCAGATATTCCCGGGACCCTTACAATGATCATAATTCACCCCTCCACTTT. The chain is built from TRBV28 and TRBJ1-6; the D gene is possibly TRBD1 (5 bases). Germline CDR1 and CDR2: MDHEN and SYDVKM. The CDR3 spans 19 residues. V shed 6 bases and J shed 5 bases, with 26 bases lying between them.